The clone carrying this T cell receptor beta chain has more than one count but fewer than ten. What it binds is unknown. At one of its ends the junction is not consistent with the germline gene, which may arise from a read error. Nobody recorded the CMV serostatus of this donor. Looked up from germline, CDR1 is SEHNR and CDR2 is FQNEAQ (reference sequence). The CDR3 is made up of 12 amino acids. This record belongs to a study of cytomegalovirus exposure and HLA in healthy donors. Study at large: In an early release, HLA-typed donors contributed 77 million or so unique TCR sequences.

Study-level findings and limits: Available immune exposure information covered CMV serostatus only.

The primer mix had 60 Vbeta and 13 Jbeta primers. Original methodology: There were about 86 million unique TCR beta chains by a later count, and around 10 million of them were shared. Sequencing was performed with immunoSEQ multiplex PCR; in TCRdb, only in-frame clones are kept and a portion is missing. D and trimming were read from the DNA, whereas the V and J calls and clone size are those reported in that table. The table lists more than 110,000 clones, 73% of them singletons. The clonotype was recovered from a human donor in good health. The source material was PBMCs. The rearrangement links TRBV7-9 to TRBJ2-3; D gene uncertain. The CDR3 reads CSSTPFTDTQYF. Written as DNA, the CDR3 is TGTTCCAGCACCCCTTTCACAGATACGCAGTATTTT. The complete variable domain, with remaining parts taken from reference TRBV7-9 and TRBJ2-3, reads DTGVSQNPRHKITKRGQNVTFRCDPISEHNRLYWYRQTLGQGPEFLTYFQNEAQLEKSRLLSDRFSAERPKGSFSTLEIQRTEQGDSAMYLCSSTPFTDTQYFGPGTRLTVL.